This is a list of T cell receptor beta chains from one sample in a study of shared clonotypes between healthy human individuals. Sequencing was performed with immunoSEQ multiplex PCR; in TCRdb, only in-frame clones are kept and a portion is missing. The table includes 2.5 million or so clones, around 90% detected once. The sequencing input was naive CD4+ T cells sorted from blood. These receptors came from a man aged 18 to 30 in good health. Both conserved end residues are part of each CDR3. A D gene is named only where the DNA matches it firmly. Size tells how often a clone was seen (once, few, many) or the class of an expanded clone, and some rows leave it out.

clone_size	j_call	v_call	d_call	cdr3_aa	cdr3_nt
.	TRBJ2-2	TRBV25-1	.	CASSDIGELFF	TGTGCCAGCAGTGACATCGGGGAGCTGTTTTTT
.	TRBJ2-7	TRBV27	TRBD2	CASSSTSGRALEQYF	TGTGCCAGCAGTTCGACTAGCGGGAGGGCGCTCGAGCAGTACTTC
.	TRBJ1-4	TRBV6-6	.	CASMADLEKLFF	TGTGCCAGCATGGCGGATCTTGAAAAACTGTTTTTT
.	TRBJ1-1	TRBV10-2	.	CASSEHLQNTEAFF	TGCGCCAGCAGTGAGCACTTACAAAACACTGAAGCTTTCTTT
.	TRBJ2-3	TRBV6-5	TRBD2	CASSYMGLITDTQYF	TGTGCCAGCAGTTACATGGGACTAATCACAGATACGCAGTATTTT
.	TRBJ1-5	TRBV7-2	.	CASSLAGYNQPQHF	TGTGCCAGCAGCTTAGCGGGATACAATCAGCCCCAGCATTTT
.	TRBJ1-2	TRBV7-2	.	CASSLAGTGGYTF	TGTGCCAGCAGCTTAGCAGGGACCGGTGGCTACACCTTC
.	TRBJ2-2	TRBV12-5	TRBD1	CASGLTQGRGTGELFF	TGTGCTAGTGGTTTGACACAGGGGAGAGGGACCGGGGAGCTGTTTTTT
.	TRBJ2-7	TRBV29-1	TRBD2	CSVELLTSGKGTGEQYF	TGCAGCGTCGAGTTATTGACTAGCGGGAAGGGGACGGGCGAGCAGTACTTC
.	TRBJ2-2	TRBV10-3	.	CAIRMTENTGELFF	TGTGCCATCAGAATGACAGAGAACACCGGGGAGCTGTTTTTT
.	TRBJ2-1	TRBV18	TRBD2	CASSPLSGGGDEQFF	TGTGCCAGCTCACCACTGAGCGGGGGCGGAGATGAGCAGTTCTTC
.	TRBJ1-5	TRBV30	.	CAWSDSLDQPQHF	TGTGCCTGGAGTGACAGTCTGGATCAGCCCCAGCATTTT
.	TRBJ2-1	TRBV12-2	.	CASRARIYNEQFF	TGTGCGAGCCGGGCGCGAATTTACAATGAGCAGTTCTTC
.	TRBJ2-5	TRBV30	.	CAWRAGLKETQYF	TGTGCCTGGAGAGCAGGCCTAAAGGAGACCCAGTACTTC
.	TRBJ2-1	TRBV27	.	CASRDPYNEQFF	TGTGCCAGCAGGGACCCCTACAATGAGCAGTTCTTC
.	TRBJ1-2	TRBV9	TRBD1	CASSATGGAWGYTF	TGTGCCAGCAGCGCTACAGGGGGCGCCTGGGGCTACACCTTC
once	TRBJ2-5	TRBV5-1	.	CASSQLTRREETQYF	TGCGCCAGCAGCCAACTCACGCGAAGGGAAGAGACCCAGTACTTC
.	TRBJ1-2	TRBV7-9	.	CASSSPQEVYGYTF	TGTGCCAGCAGCTCACCCCAGGAGGTCTATGGCTACACCTTC
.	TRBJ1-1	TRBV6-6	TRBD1	CASSYLQGAYTEAFF	TGTGCCAGCAGTTACCTCCAGGGGGCCTACACTGAAGCTTTCTTT
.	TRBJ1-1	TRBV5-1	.	CASSLGMGNTEAFF	TGCGCCAGCAGCTTGGGGATGGGGAACACTGAAGCTTTCTTT
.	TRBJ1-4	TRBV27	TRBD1	CASRHRGVFEKLFF	TGTGCCAGCAGGCACAGGGGGGTTTTTGAAAAACTGTTTTTT
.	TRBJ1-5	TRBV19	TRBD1	CASSRGRDRGYSNQPQHF	TGTGCCAGTAGTAGAGGAAGGGACAGGGGGTATAGCAATCAGCCCCAGCATTTT
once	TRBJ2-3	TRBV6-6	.	CASSYSTPGGGDTQYF	TGTGCCAGCAGTTACTCGACCCCCGGGGGAGGAGATACGCAGTATTTT
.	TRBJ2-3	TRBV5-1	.	CASRLPTDTQYF	TGCGCCAGCAGGTTACCCACGGATACGCAGTATTTT
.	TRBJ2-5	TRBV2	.	CASSEDRTETQYF	TGTGCCAGCAGTGAAGATAGAACAGAGACCCAGTACTTC
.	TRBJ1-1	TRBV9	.	CASSVGPNTEAFF	TGTGCCAGCAGCGTCGGACCCAACACTGAAGCTTTCTTT
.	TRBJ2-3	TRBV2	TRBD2	CASSLTGTSFSTDTQYF	TGTGCCAGCAGTTTAACCGGGACTAGCTTTAGCACAGATACGCAGTATTTT
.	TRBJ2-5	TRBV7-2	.	CASSLGGAGETQYF	TGTGCCAGCAGTCTAGGGGGGGCTGGGGAGACCCAGTACTTC
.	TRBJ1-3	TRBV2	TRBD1	CASSAGGQGLGNTIYF	TGTGCCAGCAGTGCGGGGGGACAGGGTCTTGGAAACACCATATATTTT
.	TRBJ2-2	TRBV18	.	CASSPAGLNTGELFF	TGTGCCAGCTCACCAGCGGGCTTGAACACCGGGGAGCTGTTTTTT
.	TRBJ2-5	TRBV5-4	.	CASSSSGVLETQYF	TGTGCCAGCAGCTCGTCAGGAGTTCTAGAGACCCAGTACTTC
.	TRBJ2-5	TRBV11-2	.	CASSFVRAGIKETQYF	TGTGCCAGCAGCTTTGTAAGGGCAGGGATTAAAGAGACCCAGTACTTC
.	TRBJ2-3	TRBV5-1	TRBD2	CASSVSGRGDTQYF	TGCGCCAGCAGCGTTAGCGGGAGAGGAGATACGCAGTATTTT
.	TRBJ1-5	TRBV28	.	CASRRGTPSNQPQHF	TGTGCCAGCAGGAGGGGAACCCCTAGCAATCAGCCCCAGCATTTT
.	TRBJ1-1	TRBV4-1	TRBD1	CASRVDRALSLNTEAFF	TGCGCCAGCAGAGTGGACAGGGCCCTTAGTCTGAACACTGAAGCTTTCTTT
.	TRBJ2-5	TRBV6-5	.	CASRTGLEETQYF	TGTGCCAGCAGGACGGGACTCGAAGAGACCCAGTACTTC
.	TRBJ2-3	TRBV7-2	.	CASSPTRSRTDTQYF	TGTGCCAGCAGCCCCACTCGGTCCCGCACAGATACGCAGTATTTT
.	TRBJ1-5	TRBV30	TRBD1	CAWRRQGVFDQPQHF	TGTGCCTGGAGGCGACAGGGGGTTTTCGATCAGCCCCAGCATTTT
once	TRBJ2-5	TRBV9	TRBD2	CASSVAPHYTGFGSGGQETQYF	TGTGCCAGCAGCGTAGCTCCCCACTATACCGGCTTCGGGTCGGGGGGACAAGAGACCCAGTACTTC
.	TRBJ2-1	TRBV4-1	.	CASSQDTERQTYNEQFF	TGCGCCAGCAGCCAGGACACAGAGCGGCAGACCTACAATGAGCAGTTCTTC
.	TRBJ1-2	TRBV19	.	CASGPWGYGYTF	TGTGCCAGCGGGCCTTGGGGCTATGGCTACACCTTC
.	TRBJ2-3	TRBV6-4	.	CASRQDRFRTDTQYF	TGTGCCAGCAGACAAGACAGATTTCGCACAGATACGCAGTATTTT
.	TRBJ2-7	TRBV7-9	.	CASSAPSGGFGEQYF	TGTGCCAGCAGCGCCCCGTCAGGGGGGTTCGGCGAGCAGTACTTC
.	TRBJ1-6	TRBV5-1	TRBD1	CASSPGGDYNSPLHF	TGCGCCAGCAGCCCAGGGGGCGACTATAATTCACCCCTCCACTTT
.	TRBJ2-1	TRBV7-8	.	CASSSRLPQSEQFF	TGTGCCAGCAGCTCGAGACTACCCCAGAGTGAGCAGTTCTTC
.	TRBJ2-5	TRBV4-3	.	CASSQERRLQETQYF	TGCGCCAGCAGCCAAGAGAGGCGCCTACAAGAGACCCAGTACTTC
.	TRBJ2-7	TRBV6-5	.	CASSWGGYDYF	TGTGCCAGCAGTTGGGGCGGATACGACTACTTC